This is a list of T cell receptor beta chains from one sample in a study of T cells in Graves' hyperthyroidism and ophthalmopathy. MiXCR, applied by TCRdb to the multiplex PCR reads, yields one record per CDR3 protein. This sample carries hundreds of thousands of distinct CDR3 sequences, over 15% of them seen once, and the ten largest clones take under 20%. Sequenced sample: blood. Every receptor here comes from a woman aged 18-29 years with Graves' ophthalmopathy. Each CDR3 is given with its conserved first and last residue. Each record gives: V gene, D gene, clone size, J gene, CDR3 protein, CDR3 DNA. D genes are given only for firm matches. Clone size is shown for a subset of rows, as once, few, many or a class of expanded clone.

v_call: TRBV30; d_call: NA; clone_size: few; j_call: TRBJ2-2; cdr3_aa: CAWELGAGNTGELFF; cdr3_nt: TGTGCCTGGGAGTTGGGCGCGGGAAACACCGGGGAGCTGTTTTTT
v_call: TRBV18; d_call: NA; clone_size: many; j_call: TRBJ2-3; cdr3_aa: CASSPTTLGSDTQYF; cdr3_nt: TGTGCCAGCTCACCCACCACCCTGGGTTCCGATACGCAGTATTTT
v_call: TRBV5-1; d_call: NA; clone_size: few; j_call: TRBJ1-6; cdr3_aa: CASRPPGHNSPLHF; cdr3_nt: TGCGCCAGCAGACCCCCAGGGCATAATTCACCCCTCCACTTT
v_call: TRBV20-1; d_call: NA; clone_size: many; j_call: TRBJ1-2; cdr3_aa: CSAKDWGGPNYGYTF; cdr3_nt: TGCAGTGCTAAAGACTGGGGGGGCCCCAACTATGGCTACACCTTC
v_call: TRBV11-1; d_call: TRBD1; clone_size: NA; j_call: TRBJ2-3; cdr3_aa: CASSLMGQGADTQYF; cdr3_nt: TGTGCCAGCAGCTTAATGGGACAGGGGGCAGATACGCAGTATTTT
v_call: TRBV29-1; d_call: NA; clone_size: NA; j_call: TRBJ2-1; cdr3_aa: CSVEDLLTGAYNEQFF; cdr3_nt: TGCAGCGTTGAAGATCTCCTAACGGGGGCGTACAATGAGCAGTTCTTC
v_call: TRBV5-1; d_call: NA; clone_size: many; j_call: TRBJ1-6; cdr3_aa: CASSPGHEGTPLHF; cdr3_nt: TGCGCCAGCAGCCCGGGACATGAGGGGACACCCCTCCACTTT
v_call: TRBV9; d_call: NA; clone_size: few; j_call: TRBJ2-3; cdr3_aa: CASSVDEGSTDTQYF; cdr3_nt: TGTGCCAGCAGCGTAGACGAGGGGAGCACAGATACGCAGTATTTT
v_call: TRBV6-1; d_call: NA; clone_size: NA; j_call: TRBJ2-7; cdr3_aa: CAILLGGSGKNEQYF; cdr3_nt: TGTGCCATCCTCCTCGGGGGCTCGGGTAAGAACGAGCAGTACTTC
v_call: TRBV19; d_call: NA; clone_size: NA; j_call: TRBJ2-2; cdr3_aa: CASKGRELFF; cdr3_nt: TGTGCCAGTAAGGGAAGGGAGCTGTTTTTT
v_call: TRBV19; d_call: NA; clone_size: few; j_call: TRBJ1-5; cdr3_aa: CASSVRSGDQPQHF; cdr3_nt: TGTGCCAGTAGTGTTAGGTCGGGCGATCAGCCCCAGCATTTT
v_call: TRBV20-1; d_call: TRBD2; clone_size: few; j_call: TRBJ2-5; cdr3_aa: CSASQTSGVSGETQYF; cdr3_nt: TGCAGTGCTAGCCAGACTAGCGGGGTCTCTGGAGAGACCCAGTACTTC
v_call: TRBV20-1; d_call: NA; clone_size: many; j_call: TRBJ2-4; cdr3_aa: CSARSSGWQDIQYF; cdr3_nt: TGCAGTGCTAGATCCAGCGGGTGGCAAGACATTCAGTACTTC
v_call: TRBV9; d_call: TRBD1; clone_size: NA; j_call: TRBJ1-2; cdr3_aa: CASSINRDRASVSGYTF; cdr3_nt: TGTGCCAGCAGCATCAACCGGGACAGGGCGAGTGTAAGTGGCTACACCTTC
v_call: TRBV5-1; d_call: TRBD2; clone_size: many; j_call: TRBJ2-1; cdr3_aa: CASSLEVAGDRDEQFF; cdr3_nt: TGCGCCAGCAGCTTGGAGGTAGCGGGGGATAGGGATGAGCAGTTCTTC
v_call: TRBV24-1; d_call: TRBD1; clone_size: NA; j_call: TRBJ2-1; cdr3_aa: CATSDRGTGGLDEQFF; cdr3_nt: TGTGCCACCAGTGACCGGGGGACAGGGGGCTTGGATGAGCAGTTCTTC
v_call: TRBV3-1; d_call: NA; clone_size: NA; j_call: TRBJ1-4; cdr3_aa: CASSEILDPFNEKLFF; cdr3_nt: TGTGCCAGCAGCGAGATACTAGACCCGTTTAATGAAAAACTGTTTTTT
v_call: TRBV20-1; d_call: NA; clone_size: few; j_call: TRBJ2-3; cdr3_aa: CSASPLKGSTDTQYF; cdr3_nt: TGCAGTGCTAGTCCCCTAAAAGGGAGCACAGATACGCAGTATTTT
v_call: TRBV5-4; d_call: NA; clone_size: NA; j_call: TRBJ1-4; cdr3_aa: CASSLDSRGEKLFF; cdr3_nt: TGTGCCAGCAGCCTCGACTCCCGAGGAGAAAAACTGTTTTTT
v_call: TRBV3-1; d_call: TRBD2; clone_size: few; j_call: TRBJ2-3; cdr3_aa: CASSPTSGRATDTQYF; cdr3_nt: TGTGCCAGCAGCCCGACTAGCGGGAGGGCCACAGATACGCAGTATTTT
v_call: TRBV6-1; d_call: TRBD2; clone_size: NA; j_call: TRBJ2-5; cdr3_aa: CASKFGTSVSQETQYF; cdr3_nt: TGTGCCAGCAAATTTGGGACTAGCGTGTCCCAAGAGACCCAGTACTTC
v_call: TRBV7-6; d_call: TRBD1; clone_size: many; j_call: TRBJ2-1; cdr3_aa: CASSPSGGTRYNEQFF; cdr3_nt: TGTGCCAGCAGCCCATCAGGGGGAACCCGGTACAATGAGCAGTTCTTC
v_call: TRBV28; d_call: NA; clone_size: NA; j_call: TRBJ1-2; cdr3_aa: CASSFTTNYGYTF; cdr3_nt: TGTGCCAGCAGTTTTACTACTAACTATGGCTACACCTTC
v_call: TRBV10-3; d_call: NA; clone_size: few; j_call: TRBJ2-7; cdr3_aa: CAISDDGGLYEQYF; cdr3_nt: TGTGCCATCAGTGACGACGGGGGCCTCTACGAGCAGTACTTC
v_call: TRBV6-1; d_call: TRBD1; clone_size: few; j_call: TRBJ1-2; cdr3_aa: CASRRQGIQGYTF; cdr3_nt: TGTGCCAGCAGAAGACAGGGGATTCAGGGCTACACCTTC
v_call: TRBV12-3/TRBV12-4; d_call: TRBD1; clone_size: few; j_call: TRBJ1-2; cdr3_aa: CASGGGRGLDYGYTF; cdr3_nt: TGTGCCAGCGGGGGGGGGAGGGGGCTCGACTATGGCTACACCTTC
v_call: TRBV30; d_call: NA; clone_size: few; j_call: TRBJ1-2; cdr3_aa: CASGQASNYGCTF; cdr3_nt: NA
v_call: TRBV7-8; d_call: NA; clone_size: NA; j_call: TRBJ1-5; cdr3_aa: CASSPLTVTGSSSNQPQHF; cdr3_nt: TGTGCCAGCAGCCCACTTACCGTCACAGGGTCTTCGAGCAATCAGCCCCAGCATTTT
v_call: TRBV7-6; d_call: TRBD1; clone_size: few; j_call: TRBJ2-1; cdr3_aa: CASSLGTGGDEQFF; cdr3_nt: TGTGCCAGCAGCTTAGGGACAGGGGGTGATGAGCAGTTCTTC
v_call: TRBV6-2/TRBV6-3; d_call: TRBD1; clone_size: few; j_call: TRBJ1-5; cdr3_aa: CASIHRGNNQPQHF; cdr3_nt: TGTGCCAGCATCCACAGGGGGAACAATCAGCCCCAGCATTTT
v_call: TRBV6-1; d_call: NA; clone_size: NA; j_call: TRBJ2-7; cdr3_aa: CACDSGVNYEQYF; cdr3_nt: TGTGCCTGCGACAGCGGAGTAAACTACGAGCAGTACTTC
v_call: TRBV10-3; d_call: NA; clone_size: many; j_call: TRBJ2-7; cdr3_aa: CAISESRASSHEQYF; cdr3_nt: TGTGCCATCAGTGAGTCGCGCGCTAGCTCCCACGAGCAGTACTTC
v_call: TRBV20-1; d_call: TRBD1; clone_size: NA; j_call: TRBJ1-5; cdr3_aa: CSASGTGRRISNQPQHF; cdr3_nt: TGCAGTGCGTCCGGGACAGGGCGAAGGATCAGCAATCAGCCCCAGCATTTT
v_call: TRBV29-1; d_call: TRBD1; clone_size: NA; j_call: TRBJ1-1; cdr3_aa: CSVEVTGAGNTEAFF; cdr3_nt: TGCAGCGTTGAAGTGACAGGGGCTGGGAACACTGAAGCTTTCTTT
v_call: TRBV3-1; d_call: NA; clone_size: many; j_call: TRBJ1-2; cdr3_aa: CASSQKIGGRDGYTF; cdr3_nt: TGTGCCAGCAGCCAGAAAATTGGGGGGCGTGATGGCTACACCTTC
v_call: TRBV7-3; d_call: TRBD1; clone_size: many; j_call: TRBJ2-7; cdr3_aa: CASSPTGERIEQYF; cdr3_nt: TGTGCCAGCAGCCCTACAGGGGAAAGGATTGAGCAGTACTTC
v_call: TRBV20-1; d_call: TRBD2; clone_size: many; j_call: TRBJ2-7; cdr3_aa: CSARGLAGSYEQYF; cdr3_nt: TGCAGTGCCAGGGGACTAGCGGGCTCCTACGAGCAGTACTTC
v_call: TRBV20-1; d_call: NA; clone_size: NA; j_call: TRBJ1-6; cdr3_aa: CSAYDSSYNSPLHF; cdr3_nt: TGCAGTGCTTATGACAGCTCCTATAATTCACCCCTCCACTTT
v_call: TRBV7-2; d_call: NA; clone_size: many; j_call: TRBJ1-1; cdr3_aa: CASSSQQLNTEAFF; cdr3_nt: TGTGCCAGCAGTAGTCAACAGCTGAACACTGAAGCTTTCTTT
v_call: TRBV5-1; d_call: TRBD2; clone_size: NA; j_call: TRBJ2-3; cdr3_aa: CASSLGVTSLGTDTQYF; cdr3_nt: TGCGCCAGCAGCTTGGGGGTGACTAGCTTGGGCACAGATACGCAGTATTTT
v_call: TRBV30; d_call: NA; clone_size: many; j_call: TRBJ1-2; cdr3_aa: CAWSVDSLNYGYTF; cdr3_nt: TGTGCCTGGAGTGTAGACAGCCTTAACTATGGCTACACCTTC
v_call: TRBV28; d_call: NA; clone_size: few; j_call: TRBJ1-6; cdr3_aa: CASRISSYNSPLHF; cdr3_nt: TGTGCCAGCAGGATAAGCTCCTATAATTCACCCCTCCACTTT
v_call: TRBV30; d_call: TRBD1; clone_size: many; j_call: TRBJ2-7; cdr3_aa: CAWTGGRGEQYF; cdr3_nt: TGTGCCTGGACAGGGGGCCGGGGCGAGCAGTACTTC
v_call: TRBV10-3; d_call: NA; clone_size: many; j_call: TRBJ1-1; cdr3_aa: CAISERPTGLNTEAFF; cdr3_nt: TGTGCCATCAGTGAGAGGCCCACAGGGCTGAACACTGAAGCTTTCTTT
v_call: TRBV27; d_call: NA; clone_size: NA; j_call: TRBJ1-5; cdr3_aa: CASSPGANPNQPQHF; cdr3_nt: TGTGCCAGCAGCCCGGGAGCAAACCCCAATCAGCCCCAGCATTTT
v_call: TRBV6-2/TRBV6-3; d_call: TRBD2; clone_size: NA; j_call: TRBJ2-2; cdr3_aa: CASLGGDTGELVF; cdr3_nt: TGTGCCAGCTTGGGGGGGGATACCGGGGAGCTGGTTTTT
v_call: TRBV2; d_call: TRBD1; clone_size: many; j_call: TRBJ1-1; cdr3_aa: CASQGGTEAFF; cdr3_nt: TGTGCCAGCCAGGGGGGGACTGAAGCTTTCTTT
v_call: TRBV7-9; d_call: NA; clone_size: many; j_call: TRBJ2-2; cdr3_aa: CASSHSTGELFF; cdr3_nt: TGTGCCAGCAGCCACAGCACCGGGGAGCTGTTTTTT
v_call: TRBV6-1; d_call: NA; clone_size: many; j_call: TRBJ2-7; cdr3_aa: CASSQGPQVYEQYF; cdr3_nt: TGTGCCAGCAGCCAGGGACCGCAAGTTTACGAGCAGTACTTC
v_call: TRBV28; d_call: TRBD1; clone_size: NA; j_call: TRBJ2-3; cdr3_aa: CASSLIGWTGGSTDTQYF; cdr3_nt: TGTGCCAGCAGTTTGATTGGGTGGACAGGGGGCAGCACAGATACGCAGTATTTT